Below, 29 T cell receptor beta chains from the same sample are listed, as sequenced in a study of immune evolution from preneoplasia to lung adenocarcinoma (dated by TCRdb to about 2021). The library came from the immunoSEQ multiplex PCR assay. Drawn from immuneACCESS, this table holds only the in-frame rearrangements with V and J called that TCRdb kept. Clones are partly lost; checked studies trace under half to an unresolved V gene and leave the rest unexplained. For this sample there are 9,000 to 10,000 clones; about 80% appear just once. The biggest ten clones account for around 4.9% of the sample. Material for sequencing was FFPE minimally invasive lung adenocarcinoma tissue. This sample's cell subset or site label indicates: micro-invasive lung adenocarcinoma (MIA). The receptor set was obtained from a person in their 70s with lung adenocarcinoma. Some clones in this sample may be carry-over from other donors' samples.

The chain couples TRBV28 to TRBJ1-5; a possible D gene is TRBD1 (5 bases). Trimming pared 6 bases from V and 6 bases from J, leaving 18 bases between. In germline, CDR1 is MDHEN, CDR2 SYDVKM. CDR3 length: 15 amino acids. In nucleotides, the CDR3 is TGTGCCAGCAGCCCCTCTCTGGGGCTGGCTCAGCCCCAGCATTTT. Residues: CASSPSLGLAQPQHF.

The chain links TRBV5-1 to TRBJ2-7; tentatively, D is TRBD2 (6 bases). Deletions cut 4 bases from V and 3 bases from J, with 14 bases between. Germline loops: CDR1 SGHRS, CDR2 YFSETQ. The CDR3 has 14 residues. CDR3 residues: CASSPEGKVYEQYF. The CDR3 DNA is TGCGCCAGCAGCCCGGAGGGTAAGGTCTACGAGCAGTACTTC.

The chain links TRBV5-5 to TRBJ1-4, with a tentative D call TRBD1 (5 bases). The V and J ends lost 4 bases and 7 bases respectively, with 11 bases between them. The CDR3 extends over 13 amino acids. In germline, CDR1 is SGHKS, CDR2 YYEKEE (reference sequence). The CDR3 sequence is CASSPQGGEKLFF. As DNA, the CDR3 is TGTGCCAGCAGCCCGCAGGGCGGTGAAAAACTGTTTTTT. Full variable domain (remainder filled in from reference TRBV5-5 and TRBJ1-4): DAGVTQSPTHLIKTRGQQVTLRCSPISGHKSVSWYQQVLGQGPQFIFQYYEKEERGRGNFPDRFSARQFPNYSSELNVNALLLGDSALYLCASSPQGGEKLFFGSGTQLSVL.

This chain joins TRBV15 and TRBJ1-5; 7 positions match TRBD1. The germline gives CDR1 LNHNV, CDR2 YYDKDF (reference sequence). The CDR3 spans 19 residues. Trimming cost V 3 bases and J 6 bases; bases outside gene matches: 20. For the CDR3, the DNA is TGTGCCACCAGCAGGGGAGTGGGGGACAGATATATCGGTGGTCAGCCCCAGCATTTT. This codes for CATSRGVGDRYIGGQPQHF.

Written as DNA, the CDR3 is TGCAGCGTTGAAGAGACAGACAGGGGTACAGATACGCAGTATTTT. It is translated as CSVEETDRGTDTQYF. The rearrangement links TRBV29-1 to TRBJ2-3; 8 bases agree with TRBD1. CDR3 length: 15 amino acids. V lost 0 bases to trimming and J lost 3 bases; unmatched junction nucleotides: 5. Germline V lookup: CDR1 SQVTM, CDR2 ANQGSEA.

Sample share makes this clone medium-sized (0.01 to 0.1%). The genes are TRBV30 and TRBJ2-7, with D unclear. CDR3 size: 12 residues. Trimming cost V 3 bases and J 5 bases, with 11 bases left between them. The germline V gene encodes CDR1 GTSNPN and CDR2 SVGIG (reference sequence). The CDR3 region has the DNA TGTGCCTGGAGCCAAACGTCCGACGAGCAGTACTTC. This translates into CAWSQTSDEQYF.

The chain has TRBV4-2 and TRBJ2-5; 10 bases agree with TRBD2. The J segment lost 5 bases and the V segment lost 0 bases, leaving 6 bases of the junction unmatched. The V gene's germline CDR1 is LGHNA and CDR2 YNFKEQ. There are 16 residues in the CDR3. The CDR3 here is CASSQDIAGGWETQYF. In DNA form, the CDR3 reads TGTGCCAGCAGCCAAGATATAGCGGGGGGTTGGGAGACCCAGTACTTC.

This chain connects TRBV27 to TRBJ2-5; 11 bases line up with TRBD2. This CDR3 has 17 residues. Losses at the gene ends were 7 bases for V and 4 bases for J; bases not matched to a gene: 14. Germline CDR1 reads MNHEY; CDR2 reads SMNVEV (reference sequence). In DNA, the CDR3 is TGTGCCAGCAAACCTAGAGCTAGCGGGAGGCATGGAGAGACCCAGTACTTC. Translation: CASKPRASGRHGETQYF.

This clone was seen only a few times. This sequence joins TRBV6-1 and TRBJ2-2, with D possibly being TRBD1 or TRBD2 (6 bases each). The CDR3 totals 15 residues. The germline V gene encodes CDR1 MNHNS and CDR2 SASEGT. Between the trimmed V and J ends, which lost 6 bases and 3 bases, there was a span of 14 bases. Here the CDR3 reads CASRPGGADTGELFF. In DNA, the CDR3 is TGTGCCAGCAGACCCGGGGGCGCGGACACCGGGGAGCTGTTTTTT.

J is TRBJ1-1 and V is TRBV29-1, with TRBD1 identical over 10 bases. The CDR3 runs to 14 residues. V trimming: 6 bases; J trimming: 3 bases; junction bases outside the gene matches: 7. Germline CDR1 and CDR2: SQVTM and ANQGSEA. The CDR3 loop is CSVARQGAYTEAFF. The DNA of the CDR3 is TGCAGCGTAGCTCGACAGGGGGCTTACACTGAAGCTTTCTTT.

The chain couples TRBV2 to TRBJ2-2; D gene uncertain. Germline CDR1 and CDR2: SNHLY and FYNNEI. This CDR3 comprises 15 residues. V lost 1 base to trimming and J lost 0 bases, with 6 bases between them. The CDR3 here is CASSEGRTNTGELFF. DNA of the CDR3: TGTGCCAGCAGTGAAGGGCGAACGAACACCGGGGAGCTGTTTTTT.

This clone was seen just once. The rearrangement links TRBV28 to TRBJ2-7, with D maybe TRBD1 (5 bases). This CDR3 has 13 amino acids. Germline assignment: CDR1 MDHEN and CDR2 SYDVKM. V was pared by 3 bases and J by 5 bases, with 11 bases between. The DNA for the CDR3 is TGTGCCAGCAGTTTTGGGGCGGCCAACGAGCAGTACTTC. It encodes CASSFGAANEQYF.

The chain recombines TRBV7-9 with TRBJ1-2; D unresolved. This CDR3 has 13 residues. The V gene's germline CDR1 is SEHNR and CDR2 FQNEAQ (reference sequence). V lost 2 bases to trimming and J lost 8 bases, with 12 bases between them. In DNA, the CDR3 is TGTGCCAGCAGCTTATCTGCGGTTGGGGGCTACACCTTC. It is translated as CASSLSAVGGYTF. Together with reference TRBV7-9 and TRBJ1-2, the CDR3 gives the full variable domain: DTGVSQNPRHKITKRGQNVTFRCDPISEHNRLYWYRQTLGQGPEFLTYFQNEAQLEKSRLLSDRFSAERPKGSFSTLEIQRTEQGDSAMYLCASSLSAVGGYTFGSGTRLTVV.

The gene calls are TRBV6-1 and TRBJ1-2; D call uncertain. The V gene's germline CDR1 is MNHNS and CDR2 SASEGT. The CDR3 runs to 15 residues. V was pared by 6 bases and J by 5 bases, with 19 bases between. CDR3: CASSPALALIYGYTF. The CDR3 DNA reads TGTGCCAGCAGCCCTGCCTTGGCCTTGATTTATGGCTACACCTTC.

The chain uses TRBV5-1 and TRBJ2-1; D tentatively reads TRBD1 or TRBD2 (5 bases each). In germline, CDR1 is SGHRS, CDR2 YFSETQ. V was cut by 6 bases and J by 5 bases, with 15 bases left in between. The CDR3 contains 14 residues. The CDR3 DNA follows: TGCGCCAGCACCGCCGGGACGGTGAACAATGAGCAGTTCTTC. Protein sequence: CASTAGTVNNEQFF. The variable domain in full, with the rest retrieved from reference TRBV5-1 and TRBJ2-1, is KAGVTQTPRYLIKTRGQQVTLSCSPISGHRSVSWYQQTPGQGLQFLFEYFSETQRNKGNFPGRFSGRQFSNSRSEMNVSTLELGDSALYLCASTAGTVNNEQFFGPGTRLTVL.

DNA for the CDR3: TGCAGCGTTGAGGGCTTGGGGACTAGCGGAGACTACGAGCAGTACTTC. It yields the protein CSVEGLGTSGDYEQYF. This sequence joins TRBV29-1 and TRBJ2-7; 11 nucleotides agree with TRBD2. The CDR3 contains 16 residues. Germline lookup yields CDR1 SQVTM and CDR2 ANQGSEA. The junction had 10 bases not matched to a gene; V was cut back by 3 bases and J by 3 bases.

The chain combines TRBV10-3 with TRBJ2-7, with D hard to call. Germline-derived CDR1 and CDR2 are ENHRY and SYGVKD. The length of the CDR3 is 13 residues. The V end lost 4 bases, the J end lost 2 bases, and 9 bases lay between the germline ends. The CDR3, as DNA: TGTGCCATCAGTGCCGAGGTTACCTACGAGCAGTACTTC. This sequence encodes CAISAEVTYEQYF.

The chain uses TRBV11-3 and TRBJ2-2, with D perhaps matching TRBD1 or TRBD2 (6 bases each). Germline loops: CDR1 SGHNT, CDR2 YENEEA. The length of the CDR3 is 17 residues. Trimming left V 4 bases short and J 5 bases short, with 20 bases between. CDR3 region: CASSSRSIGGATGELFF. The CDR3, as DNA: TGTGCCAGCAGCTCCCGTAGTATCGGGGGCGCGACCGGGGAGCTGTTTTTT.

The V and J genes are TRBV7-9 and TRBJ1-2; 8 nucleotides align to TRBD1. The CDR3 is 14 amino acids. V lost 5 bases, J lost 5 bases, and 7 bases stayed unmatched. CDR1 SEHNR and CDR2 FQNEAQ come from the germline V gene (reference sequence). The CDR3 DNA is TGTGCCAGCAGCCCAGACAGGGGCGTTTATGGCTACACCTTC. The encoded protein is CASSPDRGVYGYTF. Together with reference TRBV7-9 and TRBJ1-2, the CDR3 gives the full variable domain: DTGVSQNPRHKITKRGQNVTFRCDPISEHNRLYWYRQTLGQGPEFLTYFQNEAQLEKSRLLSDRFSAERPKGSFSTLEIQRTEQGDSAMYLCASSPDRGVYGYTFGSGTRLTVV.

The CDR3 nucleotides read TGTGCCTGGAGTAAAGGGGTTAATGGGAAACTGTTTTTT. This codes for CAWSKGVNGKLFF. V and J are TRBV30 and TRBJ1-4, with TRBD1 as a possible D gene (5 bases). The CDR3 has 13 amino acids. The V end was cut by 2 bases, the J end by 11 bases, with 15 bases between. The germline V gene has CDR1 GTSNPN and CDR2 SVGIG (reference sequence).

The CDR3 here is CASTLQGGGTRTEAFF. CDR3 DNA sequence: TGTGCCAGCACCCTACAAGGGGGCGGGACGAGAACTGAAGCTTTCTTT. The chain links TRBV7-8 to TRBJ1-1; 7 bases agree with TRBD1. CDR3 length: 16 amino acids. V lost 7 bases, J lost 5 bases, and 16 bases stayed unmatched. Looked up from germline, CDR1 is SGHVS and CDR2 is FQNEAQ. Drawing the rest from reference TRBV7-8 and TRBJ1-1, the complete variable domain is GAGVSQSPRYKVAKRGQDVALRCDPISGHVSLFWYQQALGQGPEFLTYFQNEAQLDKSGLPSDRFFAERPEGSVSTLKIQRTQQEDSAVYLCASTLQGGGTRTEAFFGQGTRLTVV.

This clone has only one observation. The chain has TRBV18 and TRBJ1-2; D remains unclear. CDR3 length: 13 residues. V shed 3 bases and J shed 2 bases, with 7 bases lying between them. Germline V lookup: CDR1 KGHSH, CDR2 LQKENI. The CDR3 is CASSPGRNYGYTF. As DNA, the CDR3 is TGTGCCAGCTCACCCGGCAGGAACTATGGCTACACCTTC.

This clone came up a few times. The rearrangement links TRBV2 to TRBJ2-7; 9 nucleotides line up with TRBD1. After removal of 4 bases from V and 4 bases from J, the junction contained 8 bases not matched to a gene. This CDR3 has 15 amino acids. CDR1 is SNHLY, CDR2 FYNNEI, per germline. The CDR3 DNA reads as TGTGCCAGCAGTGGAGCCGGGACAGGGTATTACGAGCAGTACTTC. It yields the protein CASSGAGTGYYEQYF.

The CDR3 is CASSLMAGTPYTEAFF. The DNA for the CDR3 is TGTGCCAGCAGCTTAATGGCCGGGACACCCTACACTGAAGCTTTCTTT. The rearrangement joins TRBV7-3 to TRBJ1-1; weak D call: TRBD1 (6 bases). CDR3 length equals 16 residues. Trimming took 1 base from V and 3 from J, leaving 15 bases between them. The germline V gene encodes CDR1 SGHTA and CDR2 FQGTGA.

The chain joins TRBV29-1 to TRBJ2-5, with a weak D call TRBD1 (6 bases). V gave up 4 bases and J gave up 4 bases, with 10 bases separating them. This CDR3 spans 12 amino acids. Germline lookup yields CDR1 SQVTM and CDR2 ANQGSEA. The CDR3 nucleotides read TGCAGCGTTGGAGGGGGTGGAGAGACCCAGTACTTC. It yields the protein CSVGGGGETQYF.

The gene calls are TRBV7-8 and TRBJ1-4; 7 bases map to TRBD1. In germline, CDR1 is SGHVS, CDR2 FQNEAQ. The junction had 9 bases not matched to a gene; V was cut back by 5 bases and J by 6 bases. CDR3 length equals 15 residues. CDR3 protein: CASSALQGNDEKLFF. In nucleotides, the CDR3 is TGTGCCAGCAGCGCACTACAGGGGAACGATGAAAAACTGTTTTTT.

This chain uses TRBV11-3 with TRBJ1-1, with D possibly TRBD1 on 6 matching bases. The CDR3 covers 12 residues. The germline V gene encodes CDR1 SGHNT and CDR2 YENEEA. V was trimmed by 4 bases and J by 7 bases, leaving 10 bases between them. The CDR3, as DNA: TGTGCCAGCAGCTCCCAGGACAGTGAAGCTTTCTTT. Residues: CASSSQDSEAFF.

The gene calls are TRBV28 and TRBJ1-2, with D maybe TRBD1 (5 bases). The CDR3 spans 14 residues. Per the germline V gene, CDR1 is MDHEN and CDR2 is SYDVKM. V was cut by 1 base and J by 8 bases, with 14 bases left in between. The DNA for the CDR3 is TGTGCCAGCAGTTTATATGTGGGGGTGGGAGGCTACACCTTC. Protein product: CASSLYVGVGGYTF.

In nucleotides, the CDR3 is TGTGCCAGCAGCTTAGGGACAGACATCGATGGCTACACCTTC. Translated: CASSLGTDIDGYTF. J is TRBJ1-2 and V is TRBV7-8; TRBD1 might be the D (6 bases). The germline V gene encodes CDR1 SGHVS and CDR2 FQNEAQ. CDR3 length equals 14 residues. V lost 1 base and J lost 6, with 12 bases in between.